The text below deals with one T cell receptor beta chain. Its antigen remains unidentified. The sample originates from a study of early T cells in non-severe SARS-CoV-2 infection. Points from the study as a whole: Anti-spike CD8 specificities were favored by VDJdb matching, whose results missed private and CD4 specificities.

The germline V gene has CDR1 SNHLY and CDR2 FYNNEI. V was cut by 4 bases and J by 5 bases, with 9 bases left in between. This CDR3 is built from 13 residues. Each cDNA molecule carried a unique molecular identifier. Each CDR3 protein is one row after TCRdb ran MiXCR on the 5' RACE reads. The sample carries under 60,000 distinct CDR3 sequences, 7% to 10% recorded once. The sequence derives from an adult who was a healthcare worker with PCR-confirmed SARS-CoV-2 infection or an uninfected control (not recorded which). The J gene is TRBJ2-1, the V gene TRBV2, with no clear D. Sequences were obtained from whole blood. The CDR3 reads CASSVGPHNEQFF. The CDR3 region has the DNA TGTGCCAGCAGTGTTGGGCCTCACAATGAGCAGTTCTTC.